The 15 T cell receptor beta chains below all came from one sample that was sequenced in a study of cytomegalovirus exposure and HLA in healthy donors. The PCR was carried out with 60 Vbeta primers and 13 Jbeta primers. Libraries were prepared by immunoSEQ multiplex PCR; TCRdb keeps only in-frame clonotypes and omits some of them. The sample holds 120,000 or so clones; approximately 87% are singletons and the top ten take 20%. Sequenced input: PBMCs. Receptors were obtained from a man between 18 and 29 years old in good health and CMV-seropositive.

The chain carries TRBV29-1 and TRBJ2-7, with D unclear. V gave up 5 bases and J gave up 0 bases, with 8 bases separating them. CDR1 and CDR2 (germline): SQVTM, ANQGSEA. This CDR3 has 12 amino acids. The CDR3 spells CSVLTASYEQYF. For the CDR3, the DNA is TGCAGCGTTTTAACAGCCTCCTACGAGCAGTACTTC.

The genes are TRBV5-1 and TRBJ1-2, with 7 bases that match TRBD1. V lost 0 bases and J lost 4; bases outside the gene matches: 9. CDR1 is SGHRS and CDR2 is YFSETQ in the germline V gene. This CDR3 contains 16 residues. CDR3 in amino acids: CASSLANRGPPYGYTF. In DNA, the CDR3 is TGCGCCAGCAGCTTGGCTAACAGGGGACCTCCCTATGGCTACACCTTC.

The chain employs TRBV23-1 and TRBJ2-7; no firm D call. TRBV23-1 counts as an open reading frame of uncertain function. V was shortened by 4 bases and J by 5 bases, with 18 bases between the two germline ends. CDR3 size: 15 residues. CDR3 DNA sequence: TGCGCCAGCAGTCCCCCCCGTCCCAGGTTAGACGAGCAGTACTTC. Translation: CASSPPRPRLDEQYF.

The CDR3 DNA is TGTGCCAGTAGCACCGCCTTGGACATTATCTTAAATCAGCCCCAGCATTTT. Translated: CASSTALDIILNQPQHF. The chain links TRBV19 to TRBJ1-5; D may be TRBD1 (5 bases). Trimming stripped 6 bases from V and 4 bases from J, with 22 bases between. Germline loops: CDR1 LNHDA, CDR2 SQIVND (reference sequence). The CDR3 consists of 17 residues. Combining the CDR3 with reference TRBV19 and TRBJ1-5 gives the whole variable domain DGGITQSPKYLFRKEGQNVTLSCEQNLNHDAMYWYRQDPGQGLRLIYYSQIVNDFQKGDIAEGYSVSREKKESFPLTVTSAQKNPTAFYLCASSTALDIILNQPQHFGDGTRLSIL.

J is TRBJ2-3 and V is TRBV18; no reliable D call. This CDR3 region has 16 residues. Trimming pared 6 bases from V and 1 base from J, leaving 17 bases between. The germline gives CDR1 KGHSH, CDR2 LQKENI. The CDR3 loop is CASSPPRSWRTDTQYF. The CDR3 DNA is TGTGCCAGCTCTCCTCCTCGGAGCTGGCGCACAGATACGCAGTATTTT.

The rearrangement joins TRBV5-1 to TRBJ1-1; 11 bases agree with TRBD1. CDR3 size: 15 residues. Germline trimming cut 2 bases from V and 5 bases from J; bases unmatched to any gene: 5. Germline CDR1 reads SGHRS; CDR2 reads YFSETQ. The CDR3 protein is CASSLPGQGVTEAFF. CDR3 nucleotides: TGCGCCAGCAGCTTACCGGGACAGGGGGTGACTGAAGCTTTCTTT. The whole variable domain, remainder taken from reference TRBV5-1 and TRBJ1-1, is KAGVTQTPRYLIKTRGQQVTLSCSPISGHRSVSWYQQTPGQGLQFLFEYFSETQRNKGNFPGRFSGRQFSNSRSEMNVSTLELGDSALYLCASSLPGQGVTEAFFGQGTRLTVV.

V gene TRBV4-1 combines with J gene TRBJ1-1, with D tentatively TRBD1 (6 bases). Germline CDR1 and CDR2: MGHRA and YSYEKL. V was cut by 4 bases and J by 0 bases, with 9 bases left in between. The CDR3 runs 14 residues. The CDR3 here is CASSLRQVNTEAFF. The CDR3 coding sequence is TGCGCCAGCAGCCTTCGACAGGTGAACACTGAAGCTTTCTTT.

V usage is TRBV28 and J usage is TRBJ2-2; D is perhaps TRBD2 (6 bases). Germline V gene sequence: CDR1 MDHEN, CDR2 SYDVKM. V was trimmed by 6 bases and J by 4 bases, leaving 9 bases between them. This CDR3 is 13 amino acids long. This chain's CDR3 is CASRRGSTGELFF. CDR3 nucleotides: TGTGCCAGCAGGCGGGGTAGCACCGGGGAGCTGTTTTTT.

This chain connects TRBV29-1 to TRBJ1-1; 11 positions agree with TRBD1. The CDR3 runs 12 residues. The V segment lost 3 bases and the J segment 8 bases; nucleotides outside the gene matches: 2. Germline loops: CDR1 SQVTM, CDR2 ANQGSEA. CDR3 in amino acids: CSVEGDRGEAFF. The CDR3, as DNA: TGCAGCGTTGAGGGGGACAGGGGGGAAGCTTTCTTT. The variable domain in full, with the rest retrieved from reference TRBV29-1 and TRBJ1-1, is SAVISQKPSRDICQRGTSLTIQCQVDSQVTMMFWYRQQPGQSLTLIATANQGSEATYESGFVIDKFPISRPNLTFSTLTVSNMSPEDSSIYLCSVEGDRGEAFFGQGTRLTVV.

V gene TRBV5-1 combines with J gene TRBJ2-5, with D maybe TRBD1 (6 bases). The J call may be faulty, since TRBJ2-7 better matches the DNA end. Per the germline V gene, CDR1 is SGHRS and CDR2 is YFSETQ. The CDR3 is 14 amino acids. CDR3 coding DNA: TGCGCCAGCAGCTTCGAGACAGGCCCTTACGAGCAGTACTTC. Encoded protein: CASSFETGPYEQYF.

The chain recombines TRBV27 with TRBJ1-4; 7 nucleotides agree with TRBD1. The CDR3 totals 15 residues. Germline loops: CDR1 MNHEY, CDR2 SMNVEV (reference sequence). V lost 2 bases and J lost 8; bases outside the gene matches: 8. CDR3 loop: CASSLTGTAGEKLFF. The CDR3 nucleotides read TGTGCCAGCAGTTTAACCGGGACAGCAGGCGAAAAACTGTTTTTT.

The CDR3 reads CSVGQGILYEQYF. CDR3 sequence (DNA): TGCAGCGTTGGGCAGGGAATTCTGTACGAGCAGTACTTC. The chain has TRBV29-1 and TRBJ2-7; a weak D match, TRBD1 (5 bases). The CDR3 has 13 residues. Germline lookup yields CDR1 SQVTM and CDR2 ANQGSEA. The ends were cut back, 4 bases at V and 4 bases at J, with 14 bases in the middle.

V usage is TRBV6-5 and J usage is TRBJ2-7; 12 nucleotides line up with TRBD2. With V trimmed by 6 bases and J by 2 bases, 5 bases remained unmatched. The CDR3 totals 15 residues. CDR1 MNHEY and CDR2 SVGAGI come from the germline V gene. In nucleotides, the CDR3 is TGTGCCAGCAGCCGAACTAGCGGGGGGACCTACGAGCAGTACTTC. Protein product: CASSRTSGGTYEQYF.

The DNA for the CDR3 is TGTGCCAGCAGTTTAGCTGGAGGGGGCAGCATGAACACTGAAGCTTTCTTT. It encodes CASSLAGGGSMNTEAFF. This chain connects TRBV27 to TRBJ1-1; TRBD1 aligns across 7 bases. The V segment lost 2 bases and the J segment 0 bases; nucleotides outside the gene matches: 9. Germline CDR1 reads MNHEY; CDR2 reads SMNVEV (reference sequence). The length of the CDR3 is 17 residues.

The genes are TRBV6-1 and TRBJ1-5; no firm D call. Germline assignment: CDR1 MNHNS and CDR2 SASEGT. V lost 1 base and J lost 3, with 16 bases in between. There are 17 residues in the CDR3. CDR3 sequence: CASSEDAGLGYNQPQHF. CDR3 nucleotides: TGTGCCAGCAGTGAAGACGCGGGGTTGGGCTACAATCAGCCCCAGCATTTT.